The entry below describes one TCR beta chain. As yet, its antigen is unknown. The data originate from a study of cytomegalovirus exposure and HLA in healthy donors. Findings and limits, study-wide: One later analysis reportedly identified an Asian-associated ancestry cluster that showed fewer N-insertions than the approximately 670-donor mean. Some V segments could not be told apart, so they were left out, TRBV6-2 and TRBV6-3 among them. At a 0.05 false discovery rate, a later analysis found 15,000 to 20,000 TCR beta sequences to be associated with HLA alleles. With high specificity and sensitivity, the classifier reportedly diagnosed cytomegalovirus status.

This PCR relied on a set of 60 Vbeta primers and 13 Jbeta primers. Here immunoSEQ multiplex PCR was the method, and the copy in TCRdb shows in-frame clones only, minus some. The profile shows about 220,000 clones, more than 65% of them singletons. The germline V gene encodes CDR1 SQVTM and CDR2 ANQGSEA. J gave up 3 bases and V 1 base, and 2 bases lay outside the gene matches. The length of the CDR3 is 14 residues. Sequences were obtained from PBMCs. The gene calls are TRBV29-1 and TRBJ2-7, with 11 bases identical to TRBD1. This sequence was found in a woman in her thirties in good health and CMV-seronegative. The CDR3 DNA reads TGCAGCGTTGAAGGGGACAGGGGGGGCTACGAGCAGTACTTC. Protein: CSVEGDRGGYEQYF.